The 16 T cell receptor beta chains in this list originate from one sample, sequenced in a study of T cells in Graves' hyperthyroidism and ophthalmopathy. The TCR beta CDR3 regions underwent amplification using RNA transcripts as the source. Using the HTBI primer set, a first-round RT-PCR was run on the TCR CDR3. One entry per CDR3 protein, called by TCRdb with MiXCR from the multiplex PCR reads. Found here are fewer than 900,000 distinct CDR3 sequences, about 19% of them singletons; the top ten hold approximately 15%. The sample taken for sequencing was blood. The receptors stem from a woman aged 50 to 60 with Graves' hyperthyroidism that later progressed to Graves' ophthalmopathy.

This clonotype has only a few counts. This chain's CDR3 is CASSAGTEPYSNQPQHF. The CDR3 DNA reads TGTGCCAGCAGCGCCGGGACGGAACCTTATAGCAATCAGCCCCAGCATTTT. The genes are TRBV9 and TRBJ1-5; TRBD1 is a possible D gene (5 bases). The CDR3 length is 17 residues. Germline V gene lookup returns CDR1 SGDLS and CDR2 YYNGEE. The V and J ends lost 3 bases and 0 bases respectively, with 16 bases between them.

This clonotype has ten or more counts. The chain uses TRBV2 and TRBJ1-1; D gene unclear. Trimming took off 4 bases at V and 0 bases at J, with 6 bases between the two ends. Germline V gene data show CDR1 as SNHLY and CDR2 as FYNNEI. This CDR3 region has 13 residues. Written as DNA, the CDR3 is TGTGCCAGCAGTGTCATCGTGAACACTGAAGCTTTCTTT. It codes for CASSVIVNTEAFF.

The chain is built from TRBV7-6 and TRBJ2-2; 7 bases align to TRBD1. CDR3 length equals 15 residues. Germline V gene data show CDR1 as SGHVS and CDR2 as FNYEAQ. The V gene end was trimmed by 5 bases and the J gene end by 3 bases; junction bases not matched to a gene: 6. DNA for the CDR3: TGTGCCAGCAGCGTCGGGACAGTCTACACCGGGGAGCTGTTTTTT. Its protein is CASSVGTVYTGELFF.

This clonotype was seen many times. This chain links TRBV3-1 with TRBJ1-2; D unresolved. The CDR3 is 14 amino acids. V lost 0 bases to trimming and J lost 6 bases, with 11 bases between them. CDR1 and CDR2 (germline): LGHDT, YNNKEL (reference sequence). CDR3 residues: CASSQDLRVDGYTF. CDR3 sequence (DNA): TGTGCCAGCAGCCAAGATCTGAGGGTTGATGGCTACACCTTC.

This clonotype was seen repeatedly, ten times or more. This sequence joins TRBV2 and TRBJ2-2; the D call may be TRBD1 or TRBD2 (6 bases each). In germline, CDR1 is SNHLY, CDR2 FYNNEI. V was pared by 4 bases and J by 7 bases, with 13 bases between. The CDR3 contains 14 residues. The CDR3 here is CASSGGAGGGELFF. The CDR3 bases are TGTGCCAGCAGTGGGGGGGCTGGCGGCGGGGAGCTGTTTTTT.

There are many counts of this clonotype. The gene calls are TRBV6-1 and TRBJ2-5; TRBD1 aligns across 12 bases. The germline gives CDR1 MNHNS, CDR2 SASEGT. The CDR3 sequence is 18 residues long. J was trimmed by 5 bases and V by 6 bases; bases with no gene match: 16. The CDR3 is CASSAGTGGGKFRETQYF. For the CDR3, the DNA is TGTGCCAGCAGCGCCGGGACAGGGGGCGGAAAATTCAGGGAGACCCAGTACTTC.

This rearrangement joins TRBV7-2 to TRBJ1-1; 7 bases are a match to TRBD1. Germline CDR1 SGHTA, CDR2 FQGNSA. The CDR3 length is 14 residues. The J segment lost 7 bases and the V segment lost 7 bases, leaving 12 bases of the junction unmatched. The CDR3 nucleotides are TGTGCCAGCAACTCCCTGACAGGGCGTTTTGAAGCTTTCTTT. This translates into CASNSLTGRFEAFF.

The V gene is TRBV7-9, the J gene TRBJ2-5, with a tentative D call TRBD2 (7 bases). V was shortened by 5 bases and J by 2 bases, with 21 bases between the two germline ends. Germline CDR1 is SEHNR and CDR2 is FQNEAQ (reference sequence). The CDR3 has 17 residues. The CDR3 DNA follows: TGTGCCAGCAGCGGGGGGGAAACCATAAGGGGGCAAGAGACCCAGTACTTC. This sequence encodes CASSGGETIRGQETQYF.

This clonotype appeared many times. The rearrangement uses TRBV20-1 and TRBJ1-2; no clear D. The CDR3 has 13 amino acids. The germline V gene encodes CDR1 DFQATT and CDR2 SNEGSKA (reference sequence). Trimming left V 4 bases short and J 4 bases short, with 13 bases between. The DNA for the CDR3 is TGCAGTGCTACCGCACTACTGGCCTATGGCTACACCTTC. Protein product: CSATALLAYGYTF.

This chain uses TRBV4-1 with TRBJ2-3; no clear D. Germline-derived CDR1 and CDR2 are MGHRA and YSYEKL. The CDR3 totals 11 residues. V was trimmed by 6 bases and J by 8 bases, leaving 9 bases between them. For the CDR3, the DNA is TGCGCCAGCAGTACTGAATTTACGCAGTATTTT. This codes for CASSTEFTQYF.

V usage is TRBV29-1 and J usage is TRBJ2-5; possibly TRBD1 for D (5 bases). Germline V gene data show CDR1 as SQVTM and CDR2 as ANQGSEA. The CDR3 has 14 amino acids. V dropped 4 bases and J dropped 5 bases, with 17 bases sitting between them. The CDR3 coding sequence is TGCAGCGTTGCTTTATTGGGGCTGGGTGAGACCCAGTACTTC. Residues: CSVALLGLGETQYF.

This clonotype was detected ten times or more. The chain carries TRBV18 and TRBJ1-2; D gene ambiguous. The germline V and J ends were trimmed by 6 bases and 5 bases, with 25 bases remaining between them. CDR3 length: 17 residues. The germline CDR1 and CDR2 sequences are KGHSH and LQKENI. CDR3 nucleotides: TGTGCCAGCTCCCCGACGGAAACGGGCAGAGGGCTGTATGGCTACACCTTC. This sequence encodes CASSPTETGRGLYGYTF. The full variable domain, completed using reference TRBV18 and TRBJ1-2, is NAGVMQNPRHLVRRRGQEARLRCSPMKGHSHVYWYRQLPEEGLKFMVYLQKENIIDESGMPKERFSAEFPKEGPSILRIQQVVRGDSAAYFCASSPTETGRGLYGYTFGSGTRLTVV.

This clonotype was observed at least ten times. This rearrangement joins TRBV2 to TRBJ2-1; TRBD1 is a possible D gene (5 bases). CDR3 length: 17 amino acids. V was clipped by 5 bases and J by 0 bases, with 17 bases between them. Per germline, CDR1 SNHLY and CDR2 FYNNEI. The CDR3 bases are TGTGCCAGCAGTCAGGGAACCTTACCTAGCTCCTACAATGAGCAGTTCTTC. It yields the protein CASSQGTLPSSYNEQFF.

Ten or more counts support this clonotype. The chain's CDR3 is CAWARDRGGGYTF. The DNA for the CDR3 is TGTGCCTGGGCCCGGGACAGGGGAGGCGGCTACACCTTC. The chain uses TRBV30 and TRBJ1-2, with 10 bases aligning to TRBD1. The CDR3 is 13 amino acids. V lost 5 bases, J lost 8 bases, and 8 bases stayed unmatched. In germline, CDR1 is GTSNPN, CDR2 SVGIG (reference sequence).

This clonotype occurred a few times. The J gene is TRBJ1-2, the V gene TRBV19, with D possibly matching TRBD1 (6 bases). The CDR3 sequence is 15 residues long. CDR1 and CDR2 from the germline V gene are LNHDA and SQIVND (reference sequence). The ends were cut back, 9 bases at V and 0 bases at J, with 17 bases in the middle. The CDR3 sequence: CASQRGFGSNYGYTF. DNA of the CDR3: TGTGCCAGCCAGAGGGGGTTTGGTTCTAACTATGGCTACACCTTC.

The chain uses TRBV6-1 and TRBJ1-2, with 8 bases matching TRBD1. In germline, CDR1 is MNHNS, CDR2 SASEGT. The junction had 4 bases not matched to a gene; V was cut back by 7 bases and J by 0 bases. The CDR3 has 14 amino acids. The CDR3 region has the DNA TGTGCCAGCACTCGGGACAGGACTAACTATGGCTACACCTTC. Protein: CASTRDRTNYGYTF.